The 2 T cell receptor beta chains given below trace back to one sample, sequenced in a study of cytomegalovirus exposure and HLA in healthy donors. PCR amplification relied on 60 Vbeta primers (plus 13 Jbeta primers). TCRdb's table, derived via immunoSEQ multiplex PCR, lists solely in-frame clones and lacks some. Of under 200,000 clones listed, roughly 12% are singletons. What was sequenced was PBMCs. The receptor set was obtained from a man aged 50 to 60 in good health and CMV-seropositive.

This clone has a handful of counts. Written as DNA, the CDR3 is TGTGCCAGCAGTCAACAGGGGGCGGTCACTGAAGCTTTCTTT. Protein: CASSQQGAVTEAFF. The J gene is TRBJ1-1, the V gene TRBV6-6; 9 bases map to TRBD1. There are 14 residues in the CDR3. In germline, CDR1 is MNHNY, CDR2 SVGAGI (reference sequence). The junction had 5 bases not matched to a gene; V was cut back by 5 bases and J by 4 bases.

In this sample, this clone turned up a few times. The CDR3 here is CASSYSGGVGEQYV. CDR3 nucleotides: TGTGCCAGCAGTTACTCCGGCGGGGTGGGGGAGCAGTACGTC. The J gene is TRBJ2-7, the V gene TRBV6-5, with a tentative D call TRBD2 (6 bases). Germline loops: CDR1 MNHEY, CDR2 SVGAGI. The CDR3 contains 14 residues. V lost 0 bases and J lost 7, with 13 bases in between.